Listed below are T cell receptor beta chains from one sample, sequenced in a study of radiotherapy plus CTLA-4 blockade in lung cancer. Profiling relied on immunoSEQ multiplex PCR, and the TCRdb table lists in-frame clones only, not all of them. The sample lists 70,000 to 90,000 clones, around 79% occurring once. The sample was peripheral blood, taken from a patient treated with radiotherapy plus ipilimumab. The receptor source for this set is a human donor with non-small cell lung cancer whose response to radiotherapy plus ipilimumab could not be evaluated. Some clones in this sample may be carry-over from other donors' samples. Both conserved end residues are part of each CDR3. Fields, in order: J gene, clone size, V gene, D gene, CDR3 length, CDR3 protein, CDR3 DNA. A D gene is named only where the DNA matches it firmly. A row's size may be missing; if present it is once, few, many or a size class.

j_call: TRBJ1-3
clone_size: .
v_call: TRBV11-2
d_call: TRBD1
cdr3_length: 13
cdr3_aa: CASHRGTGNTIYF
cdr3_nt: TGTGCCAGTCACAGGGGCACTGGAAACACCATATATTTT

j_call: TRBJ2-3
clone_size: .
v_call: TRBV7-8
d_call: .
cdr3_length: 11
cdr3_aa: CAGQGGDTQYF
cdr3_nt: TGTGCCGGGCAGGGAGGAGATACGCAGTATTTT

j_call: TRBJ1-1
clone_size: .
v_call: TRBV7-9
d_call: .
cdr3_length: 12
cdr3_aa: CASSLWSTEAFF
cdr3_nt: TGTGCCAGCAGCTTATGGAGCACTGAAGCTTTCTTT

j_call: TRBJ1-6
clone_size: .
v_call: TRBV11-2
d_call: TRBD1
cdr3_length: 16
cdr3_aa: CASSRTGNRGRSPLHF
cdr3_nt: TGTGCCAGCAGCCGGACTGGGAACAGGGGACGTTCACCCCTCCACTTT

j_call: TRBJ2-7
clone_size: .
v_call: TRBV2
d_call: .
cdr3_length: 15
cdr3_aa: CASSEEQASSYEQYF
cdr3_nt: TGTGCCAGCAGTGAGGAACAGGCGAGCTCCTACGAGCAGTACTTC

j_call: TRBJ1-3
clone_size: .
v_call: TRBV5-1
d_call: TRBD1
cdr3_length: 14
cdr3_aa: CASSLTGVGNTIYF
cdr3_nt: TGCGCCAGCAGCTTGACAGGGGTTGGAAACACCATATATTTT

j_call: TRBJ1-5
clone_size: once
v_call: TRBV15
d_call: .
cdr3_length: 16
cdr3_aa: CATSSGQLVSNQPQHF
cdr3_nt: TGTGCCACCAGCAGTGGGCAACTAGTCAGCAATCAGCCCCAGCATTTT

j_call: TRBJ2-7
clone_size: once
v_call: TRBV6-4
d_call: .
cdr3_length: 15
cdr3_aa: CASSDSIQGMREQYF
cdr3_nt: TGTGCCAGCAGTGACTCGATTCAGGGTATGCGAGAGCAGTACTTC

j_call: TRBJ1-6
clone_size: .
v_call: TRBV28
d_call: .
cdr3_length: 15
cdr3_aa: CASSPSDRYNSPLHF
cdr3_nt: TGTGCCAGCAGTCCATCTGACAGGTATAATTCACCCCTCCACTTT

j_call: TRBJ2-2
clone_size: .
v_call: TRBV7-6
d_call: TRBD1
cdr3_length: 15
cdr3_aa: CASSPRTGNTGELFF
cdr3_nt: TGTGCCAGCAGCCCCCGGACAGGGAACACCGGGGAGCTGTTTTTT

j_call: TRBJ2-3
clone_size: .
v_call: TRBV18
d_call: TRBD1
cdr3_length: 14
cdr3_aa: CASSPGQGARPQYF
cdr3_nt: TGTGCCAGCTCACCAGGACAGGGGGCTAGGCCGCAGTATTTT

j_call: TRBJ1-2
clone_size: .
v_call: TRBV5-6
d_call: .
cdr3_length: 12
cdr3_aa: CASEMTGYGYTF
cdr3_nt: TGTGCCAGCGAAATGACAGGCTATGGCTACACCTTC

j_call: TRBJ1-1
clone_size: few
v_call: TRBV7-9
d_call: .
cdr3_length: 13
cdr3_aa: CASSLDMNTEAFF
cdr3_nt: TGTGCCAGCAGCTTAGATATGAACACTGAAGCTTTCTTT

j_call: TRBJ2-1
clone_size: once
v_call: TRBV7-2
d_call: .
cdr3_length: 13
cdr3_aa: CASSYSRGNLQFF
cdr3_nt: TGTGCCAGCAGCTACTCTAGGGGGAACCTTCAGTTCTTC

j_call: TRBJ2-1
clone_size: .
v_call: TRBV7-6
d_call: TRBD1
cdr3_length: 17
cdr3_aa: CASSPYYPGTVGNEQFF
cdr3_nt: TGTGCCAGCAGCCCATATTACCCCGGGACAGTAGGCAATGAGCAGTTCTTC

j_call: TRBJ2-2
clone_size: .
v_call: TRBV18
d_call: .
cdr3_length: 16
cdr3_aa: CASSPPQGKDDGELFF
cdr3_nt: TGTGCCAGCTCACCACCCCAGGGGAAGGATGACGGGGAGCTGTTTTTT

j_call: TRBJ2-7
clone_size: .
v_call: TRBV18
d_call: TRBD1
cdr3_length: 14
cdr3_aa: CASSGTVRPYEQYF
cdr3_nt: TGTGCCAGCTCAGGGACAGTCCGACCCTACGAGCAGTACTTC

j_call: TRBJ2-5
clone_size: .
v_call: TRBV4-1
d_call: .
cdr3_length: 16
cdr3_aa: CASSLRVGRGQETQYF
cdr3_nt: TGCGCCAGCAGCCTCAGGGTAGGGCGTGGGCAAGAGACCCAGTACTTC

j_call: TRBJ1-2
clone_size: .
v_call: TRBV6-1
d_call: .
cdr3_length: 15
cdr3_aa: CASSEGRTGGRGYTF
cdr3_nt: TGTGCCAGCAGTGAAGGCCGTACGGGGGGCCGAGGCTACACCTTC

j_call: TRBJ1-6
clone_size: .
v_call: TRBV15
d_call: TRBD1
cdr3_length: 17
cdr3_aa: CATSRGQGTGGDSPLHF
cdr3_nt: TGTGCCACCAGCAGAGGCCAGGGGACAGGGGGCGATTCACCCCTCCACTTT

j_call: TRBJ2-7
clone_size: .
v_call: TRBV28
d_call: TRBD1
cdr3_length: 15
cdr3_aa: CASSLAGTGSYEQYF
cdr3_nt: TGTGCCAGCAGTCTAGCCGGGACAGGGAGCTACGAGCAGTACTTC

j_call: TRBJ2-1
clone_size: .
v_call: TRBV7-9
d_call: TRBD1
cdr3_length: 15
cdr3_aa: CASSPRQGTVNEQFF
cdr3_nt: TGTGCCAGCAGCCCACGACAGGGGACCGTCAATGAGCAGTTCTTC

j_call: TRBJ1-1
clone_size: .
v_call: TRBV29-1
d_call: TRBD1
cdr3_length: 12
cdr3_aa: CSVDRGEPEAFF
cdr3_nt: TGCAGCGTGGACAGGGGTGAACCTGAAGCTTTCTTT

j_call: TRBJ2-7
clone_size: few
v_call: TRBV29-1
d_call: TRBD1
cdr3_length: 15
cdr3_aa: CSVELDRGSWGEQYF
cdr3_nt: TGCAGCGTTGAATTGGACAGGGGGTCCTGGGGCGAGCAGTACTTC

j_call: TRBJ1-6
clone_size: .
v_call: TRBV4-2
d_call: TRBD1
cdr3_length: 17
cdr3_aa: CASSQDKRGTGSAPLHF
cdr3_nt: TGTGCCAGCAGCCAAGATAAGCGGGGGACAGGGTCTGCACCCCTCCACTTT

j_call: TRBJ2-3
clone_size: .
v_call: TRBV6-4
d_call: .
cdr3_length: 15
cdr3_aa: CASSDSSWYTDTQYF
cdr3_nt: TGTGCCAGCAGTGACTCGAGTTGGTATACAGATACGCAGTATTTT

j_call: TRBJ2-5
clone_size: .
v_call: TRBV5-4
d_call: TRBD2
cdr3_length: 16
cdr3_aa: CASSWEGLAGEETQYF
cdr3_nt: TGTGCCAGCAGCTGGGAGGGACTAGCGGGGGAAGAGACCCAGTACTTC

j_call: TRBJ2-3
clone_size: .
v_call: TRBV6-1
d_call: TRBD1
cdr3_length: 15
cdr3_aa: CASSQGQGGTDTQYF
cdr3_nt: TGTGCCAGCAGTCAAGGACAGGGAGGCACAGATACGCAGTATTTT

j_call: TRBJ1-1
clone_size: .
v_call: TRBV18
d_call: .
cdr3_length: 17
cdr3_aa: CASSPTRGVSMNTEAFF
cdr3_nt: TGTGCCAGCTCACCAACCCGGGGAGTCTCTATGAACACTGAAGCTTTCTTT

j_call: TRBJ2-7
clone_size: .
v_call: TRBV29-1
d_call: TRBD1
cdr3_length: 15
cdr3_aa: CSVESGTARPYEQYF
cdr3_nt: TGCAGCGTTGAGTCGGGGACAGCCAGGCCCTACGAGCAGTACTTC

j_call: TRBJ1-4
clone_size: .
v_call: TRBV7-9
d_call: TRBD1
cdr3_length: 14
cdr3_aa: CASSAGQGGEKLFF
cdr3_nt: TGTGCCAGCAGCGCAGGACAGGGAGGTGAAAAACTGTTTTTT

j_call: TRBJ2-3
clone_size: .
v_call: TRBV10-3
d_call: TRBD2
cdr3_length: 14
cdr3_aa: CAISERGGEDTQYF
cdr3_nt: TGTGCCATCAGTGAGCGGGGGGGTGAAGATACGCAGTATTTT

j_call: TRBJ1-5
clone_size: .
v_call: TRBV2
d_call: TRBD1
cdr3_length: 15
cdr3_aa: CASRADRGVGQPQHF
cdr3_nt: TGTGCCAGCAGAGCGGACAGGGGAGTTGGTCAGCCCCAGCATTTT

j_call: TRBJ1-6
clone_size: .
v_call: TRBV5-1
d_call: .
cdr3_length: 11
cdr3_aa: CASSSTGPLHF
cdr3_nt: TGCGCCAGCAGCTCTACGGGACCCCTCCACTTT

j_call: TRBJ1-5
clone_size: .
v_call: TRBV7-9
d_call: .
cdr3_length: 12
cdr3_aa: CASSPGNQPQHF
cdr3_nt: TGTGCCAGCAGCCCAGGGAATCAGCCCCAGCATTTT

j_call: TRBJ2-5
clone_size: .
v_call: TRBV19
d_call: TRBD2
cdr3_length: 16
cdr3_aa: CASSGSSGGGQETQYF
cdr3_nt: TGTGCCAGTAGTGGATCTAGCGGGGGGGGTCAAGAGACCCAGTACTTC

j_call: TRBJ2-1
clone_size: .
v_call: TRBV18
d_call: TRBD1
cdr3_length: 16
cdr3_aa: CASSPTPGQDYNEQFF
cdr3_nt: TGTGCCAGCTCACCAACCCCGGGACAGGACTACAATGAGCAGTTCTTC

j_call: TRBJ1-6
clone_size: .
v_call: TRBV5-6
d_call: .
cdr3_length: 14
cdr3_aa: CASHPGGLNSPLHF
cdr3_nt: TGTGCCAGCCACCCGGGGGGCCTAAATTCACCCCTCCACTTT

j_call: TRBJ2-3
clone_size: once
v_call: TRBV5-6
d_call: TRBD1
cdr3_length: 15
cdr3_aa: CASSSRGPRTDTQYF
cdr3_nt: TGTGCCAGCAGCTCCAGGGGGCCCCGCACAGATACGCAGTATTTT

j_call: TRBJ2-7
clone_size: .
v_call: TRBV7-8
d_call: .
cdr3_length: 14
cdr3_aa: CASSRRGSAYEQYF
cdr3_nt: TGTGCCAGCAGCCGTAGAGGGTCGGCGTACGAGCAGTACTTC

j_call: TRBJ1-6
clone_size: .
v_call: TRBV11-2
d_call: .
cdr3_length: 14
cdr3_aa: CASSLVHSNSPLHF
cdr3_nt: TGTGCCAGCAGCTTAGTACACAGTAATTCACCCCTCCACTTT

j_call: TRBJ1-1
clone_size: .
v_call: TRBV9
d_call: .
cdr3_length: 14
cdr3_aa: CVSSVGGQGTEAFF
cdr3_nt: TGTGTCAGCAGCGTGGGGGGGCAGGGCACTGAAGCTTTCTTT

j_call: TRBJ1-2
clone_size: once
v_call: TRBV5-6
d_call: .
cdr3_length: 13
cdr3_aa: CASGGTVNYGYTF
cdr3_nt: TGTGCCAGCGGAGGGACGGTTAACTATGGCTACACCTTC

j_call: TRBJ2-1
clone_size: .
v_call: TRBV2
d_call: .
cdr3_length: 14
cdr3_aa: CASNEGLPRGEQFF
cdr3_nt: TGTGCCAGCAACGAAGGCCTTCCTCGGGGTGAGCAGTTCTTC

j_call: TRBJ1-1
clone_size: .
v_call: TRBV19
d_call: .
cdr3_length: 13
cdr3_aa: CASSISGYTEAFF
cdr3_nt: TGTGCCAGTAGTATTTCGGGGTACACTGAAGCTTTCTTT